Below, 20 T cell receptor beta chains from the same sample are listed, as sequenced in a study of human T cells and chemical hapten exposure. One entry per CDR3 protein, called by TCRdb with MiXCR from the 5' RACE reads. The sample has 110,000 or so distinct CDR3 sequences, roughly 18% seen once. Blood, whole and unfractionated, served as the source for total RNA extraction. The receptor set was obtained from a human donor in good health.

This clonotype was picked up a small number of times. V and J are TRBV2 and TRBJ2-2; D tentatively fits TRBD1 or TRBD2 (5 bases each). The CDR3 totals 15 residues. V was trimmed by 0 bases and J by 4 bases, leaving 9 bases between them. CDR1 SNHLY and CDR2 FYNNEI come from the germline V gene. The CDR3 here is CASSEASRGTGELFF. Here the CDR3 DNA reads TGTGCCAGCAGTGAAGCCTCGAGGGGCACCGGGGAGCTGTTTTTT.

This chain links TRBV5-4 with TRBJ1-1; 10 nucleotides agree with TRBD1. The V segment lost 4 bases and the J segment 4 bases; nucleotides outside the gene matches: 7. Germline V CDR1 and CDR2: SGHNT, YYREEE (reference sequence). The CDR3 contains 15 residues. The CDR3 DNA is TGTGCCAGCAGCAAGCCGGGACAGGGGACCACTGAAGCTTTCTTT. Translating gives CASSKPGQGTTEAFF.

This clonotype has more than one count but fewer than ten. The J gene is TRBJ2-3, the V gene TRBV9; no clear D. The CDR3 extends over 14 amino acids. The V gene's germline CDR1 is SGDLS and CDR2 YYNGEE. Trimming removed 0 bases from V and 1 base from J, with 6 bases in between. In DNA, the CDR3 is TGTGCCAGCAGCGTAGTTCCCCGCACAGATACGCAGTATTTT. It translates to CASSVVPRTDTQYF.

The chain carries TRBV2 and TRBJ2-3; 10 bases are a match to TRBD2. Germline V CDR1 and CDR2: SNHLY, FYNNEI. This CDR3 is 15 amino acids long. The V segment lost 8 bases and the J segment 3 bases; nucleotides outside the gene matches: 8. The DNA for the CDR3 is TGTGCCAGCTGGGGCCTAGCGGGAGAAACAGATACGCAGTATTTT. Its protein product is CASWGLAGETDTQYF.

The rearrangement uses TRBV14 and TRBJ1-6; D gene uncertain. Germline CDR1 reads SGHDN; CDR2 reads FVKESK. CDR3 size: 15 residues. Trimming took off 0 bases at V and 9 bases at J, with 12 bases between the two ends. In nucleotides, the CDR3 is TGTGCCAGCAGCCAAGAATCCAGAAGAGCTTCACCCCTCCACTTT. This translates into CASSQESRRASPLHF.

The J gene is TRBJ2-1, the V gene TRBV20-1; 9 nucleotides match TRBD2. Trimming cost V 0 bases and J 6 bases; bases outside gene matches: 9. There are 16 residues in the CDR3. Germline V gene sequence: CDR1 DFQATT, CDR2 SNEGSKA (reference sequence). The CDR3 is CSARDLIGTSPNEQFF. In DNA, the CDR3 is TGCAGTGCTAGAGATCTTATTGGGACTAGCCCCAATGAGCAGTTCTTC.

This clonotype has a handful of counts. V usage is TRBV4-1 and J usage is TRBJ1-5; D is perhaps TRBD1 (6 bases). The CDR3 spans 14 residues. V was trimmed by 3 bases and J by 5 bases, leaving 11 bases between them. Germline-derived CDR1 and CDR2 are MGHRA and YSYEKL. The CDR3: CASSHTGSDQPQHF. The CDR3 nucleotides read TGCGCCAGCAGCCACACAGGGTCGGATCAGCCCCAGCATTTT.

The chain joins TRBV7-6 to TRBJ2-2; D is perhaps TRBD1 (5 bases). The CDR3 covers 16 residues. Trimming shortened V by 1 base and J by 1 base, and 10 bases separated the two germline ends. Germline V gene sequence: CDR1 SGHVS, CDR2 FNYEAQ. This chain's CDR3 is CASSLGVGRNTGELFF. CDR3 nucleotide sequence: TGTGCCAGCAGCTTAGGAGTGGGGCGGAACACCGGGGAGCTGTTTTTT.

The V and J genes are TRBV19 and TRBJ2-6; D is uncertain. Germline CDR1 LNHDA, CDR2 SQIVND (reference sequence). This CDR3 comprises 15 residues. Trimming shortened V by 3 bases and J by 0 bases, and 6 bases separated the two germline ends. CDR3 region: CASSISFSGANVLTF. The CDR3, as DNA: TGTGCCAGTAGTATTTCTTTCTCTGGGGCCAACGTCCTGACTTTC.

This clonotype was picked up a small number of times. The V gene is TRBV28, the J gene TRBJ2-3; TRBD1 agrees at 7 bases. Per the germline V gene, CDR1 is MDHEN and CDR2 is SYDVKM. The ends lost 2 bases at V and 3 bases at J; junction bases unmatched: 5. There are 15 residues in the CDR3. The CDR3 DNA reads TGTGCCAGCAGTTTACTGCAGGGGGTTACAGATACGCAGTATTTT. Amino acids: CASSLLQGVTDTQYF.

Comments on this clonotype: A much bigger clone sits one base away, suggesting this may be a read error. The J gene is TRBJ2-1, the V gene TRBV7-2; tentative D call: TRBD2 (5 bases). CDR1 and CDR2 (germline): SGHTA, FQGNSA. This CDR3 has 15 residues. CDR3 sequence (DNA): TGTGTCAGCAGCTTAGAGGCTCGTAGCGCCAATGAGCAGTTCTTC. This codes for CVSSLEARSANEQFF.

The rearrangement uses TRBV28 and TRBJ2-7; tentative D call: TRBD2 (6 bases). CDR1 is MDHEN, CDR2 SYDVKM, per germline. V was trimmed by 5 bases and J by 7 bases, leaving 9 bases between them. This CDR3 is 11 amino acids long. The CDR3 DNA sequence: TGTGCCAGCAGTCCACGGGGGGAGCAGTACTTC. It encodes CASSPRGEQYF.

This clonotype was detected only a few times. The rearrangement uses TRBV7-9 and TRBJ2-7; D is uncertain. The CDR3 totals 11 residues. V was shortened by 5 bases and J by 2 bases, with 4 bases between the two germline ends. The germline CDR1 and CDR2 sequences are SEHNR and FQNEAQ (reference sequence). CDR3 residues: CASSHTYEQYF. The CDR3, as DNA: TGTGCCAGCAGCCATACCTACGAGCAGTACTTC.

This clonotype has more than one count but fewer than ten. The chain carries TRBV20-1 and TRBJ1-6, with 7 bases lining up with TRBD1. Trimming at V came to 1 base and at J to 8 bases, leaving 2 bases not matched to a gene. Germline-derived CDR1 and CDR2 are DFQATT and SNEGSKA (reference sequence). The CDR3 extends over 13 amino acids. The CDR3 sequence: CSARAGGDSPLHF. Written as DNA, the CDR3 is TGCAGTGCTAGAGCAGGGGGTGATTCACCCCTCCACTTT.

This clonotype was seen more than once but under ten times. The genes are TRBV20-1 and TRBJ1-5; D is perhaps TRBD1 (5 bases). V dropped 5 bases and J dropped 4 bases, with 15 bases sitting between them. CDR3 size: 14 residues. In germline, CDR1 is DFQATT, CDR2 SNEGSKA (reference sequence). The CDR3 protein is CSAFSPGYNQPQHF. The CDR3 nucleotides read TGCAGTGCTTTTTCCCCAGGGTATAATCAGCCCCAGCATTTT.

This chain joins TRBV1 and TRBJ1-1; the D call in the table, TRBD1, was not verified against the DNA. TRBV1 is classified as a pseudogene. The CDR3 runs 14 residues. The CDR3 region has the DNA TGCACCAGCAGCCAAGGGGGGCTGGGGACTGAAGCTTTCTTT. Its translation is CTSSQGGLGTEAFF.

This chain joins TRBV27 and TRBJ2-7; D may be TRBD1 (5 bases). This CDR3 has 16 residues. CDR1 and CDR2 (germline): MNHEY, SMNVEV (reference sequence). V lost 4 bases and J 1 base, leaving 17 bases between the germline ends. CDR3 coding DNA: TGTGCCAGCAGTTCGCCTACAGGTTCCCTTTCCTACGAGCAGTACTTC. Its translation: CASSSPTGSLSYEQYF.

Turning to this clonotype: A much larger clone is a single base away; this may be a read error. The rearrangement uses TRBV4-1 and TRBJ1-1; TRBD1 might be the D (5 bases). The CDR3 contains 16 residues. The V gene's germline CDR1 is MGHRA and CDR2 YSYEKL. The CDR3 loop is CASSQQQGGMNTEALF. The CDR3 region has the DNA TGCGCCAGCAGTCAACAGCAGGGCGGGATGAACACTGAAGCTTTGTTT.

A few counts support this clonotype. The chain uses TRBV4-2 and TRBJ2-5, with TRBD2 identical over 16 bases. The V gene's germline CDR1 is LGHNA and CDR2 YNFKEQ. The V and J ends lost 4 bases and 5 bases, in that order; junction bases with no gene match: 13. The CDR3 sequence is 19 residues long. CDR3 sequence reads: CASSPTGQWGLAGGETQYF. Written as DNA, the CDR3 is TGTGCCAGCAGCCCCACAGGGCAGTGGGGACTAGCGGGAGGGGAGACCCAGTACTTC.

This clonotype was counted only a few times. This chain links TRBV18 with TRBJ2-1; 11 nucleotides line up with TRBD1. Germline assignment: CDR1 KGHSH and CDR2 LQKENI. This CDR3 is 14 amino acids long. The V segment lost 6 bases and the J segment 9 bases; nucleotides outside the gene matches: 7. The CDR3 region is CASSRDRGTIEQFF. The CDR3 bases are TGTGCCAGCTCCCGGGACAGGGGGACGATTGAGCAGTTCTTC.